The clone carrying this T cell receptor (beta chain) was seen once. Its antigen remains unidentified. This record belongs to a study of cytomegalovirus exposure and HLA in healthy donors. Findings and limits, study-wide: In a later analysis, an Asian-associated ancestry cluster reportedly showed fewer N-insertions than the 666-donor mean. In vitro assays verified that a few CMV-associated chains recognized CMV antigens specifically. A later analysis, which compared TCR beta chains of equal frequency, found the HLA-associated ones more clonally expanded.

Germline CDR1 and CDR2: SGHRS and YFSETQ. V gave up 4 bases and J gave up 9 bases; unmatched junction bases: 8. This CDR3 contains 16 residues. Primers: 60 Vbeta forward and 13 Jbeta reverse. The method was immunoSEQ multiplex PCR; TCRdb's version includes in-frame clones alone and lacks a portion of them. The data hold approximately 100,000 clones, with 70% to 80% observed a single time. The sequenced sample was PBMCs. This sequence originates from a woman aged 40 to 55 in good health and CMV-seronegative. The chain has TRBV5-1 and TRBJ2-2; 14 bases align to TRBD2. In DNA form, the CDR3 reads TGCGCCAGCAGCCCTACCGGGACTAGCGGGGGTCGGGAGCTGTTTTTT. This sequence encodes CASSPTGTSGGRELFF.